The source of this TCR beta chain is a study of OX40 agonist ivuxolimab in advanced cancers. Study details: Ivuxolimab was delivered to patients intravenously every 2 weeks at doses spanning 0.01 to 10 mg/kg.

The study, taken as a whole, reports: The specificity for antigen of the expanded peripheral T cells was not determined.

Clones were sequenced by immunoSEQ multiplex PCR, and TCRdb holds only the in-frame ones, with some missing. In the table there are around 38,000 clones, 65% to 90% of which are singletons. CDR3 size: 18 residues. Trimming removed 0 bases at V and 0 bases at J, with 17 bases between. Looked up from germline, CDR1 is LGHNT and CDR2 is FRNRAP. Regarding this clone: Its antigen is as yet unknown.

The sample consisted of CD4+ or CD8+ T cells sorted from blood, taken in a trial of the OX40 agonist ivuxolimab. The V gene is TRBV12-5, the J gene TRBJ2-5; D perhaps matches TRBD2 (6 bases). This clonotype was obtained from an adult with an advanced solid tumor such as melanoma, head and neck, liver or kidney cancer. CDR3 amino acids: CASGLVQDGEVNQETQYF. DNA of the CDR3: TGTGCTAGTGGTTTGGTACAAGATGGGGAGGTAAACCAAGAGACCCAGTACTTC. Drawing the rest from reference TRBV12-5 and TRBJ2-5, the complete variable domain is DARVTQTPRHKVTEMGQEVTMRCQPILGHNTVFWYRQTMMQGLELLAYFRNRAPLDDSGMPKDRFSAEMPDATLATLKIQPSEPRDSAVYFCASGLVQDGEVNQETQYFGPGTRLLVL.